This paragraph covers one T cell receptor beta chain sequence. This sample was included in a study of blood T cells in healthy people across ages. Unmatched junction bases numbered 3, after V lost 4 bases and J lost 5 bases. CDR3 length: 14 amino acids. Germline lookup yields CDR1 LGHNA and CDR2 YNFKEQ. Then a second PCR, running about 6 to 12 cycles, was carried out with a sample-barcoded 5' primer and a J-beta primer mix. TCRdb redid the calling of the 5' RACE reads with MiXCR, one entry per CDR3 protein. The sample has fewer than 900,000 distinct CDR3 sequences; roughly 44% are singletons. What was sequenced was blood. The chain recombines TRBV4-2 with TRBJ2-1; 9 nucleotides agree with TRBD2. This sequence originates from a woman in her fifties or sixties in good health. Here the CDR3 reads CASSRSGSDNEQFF. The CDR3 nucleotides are TGTGCCAGCAGCCGTAGCGGGAGCGACAATGAGCAGTTCTTC.